The clone carrying this T cell receptor (beta chain) was detected only a few times. Antigen unknown. The record originates from a study of regulatory T cells in long-lasting Graves disease. The time point: persistent/refractory GD, antithyroid drugs over 5 years with positive TRAb. PBMC RNA was the source of the TCR library. CDR3-region Arm-PCR and iRepertoire HTBI primers produced the TCR beta libraries. TCRdb ran MiXCR on the multiplex PCR reads and lists one entry per CDR3 protein. The data hold 300,000 to 500,000 distinct CDR3 sequences, with under 25% observed a single time. CDR1 and CDR2 from the germline V gene are SGHRS and YFSETQ. The CDR3 contains 12 residues. V was shortened by 4 bases and J by 1 base, with 5 bases between the two germline ends. The study, taken as a whole, reports: Persistent disease favored TRBV28, TRBJ1-2 and TRBJ2-5.

The specimen was peripheral blood mononuclear cells (PBMCs), collected when the disease was refractory, from a patient treated with antithyroid drugs. The chain uses TRBV5-1 and TRBJ2-5; D remains unclear. This sequence was found in a female donor with Graves disease. The chain's CDR3 is CASSRPQETQYF. Written as DNA, the CDR3 is TGCGCCAGCAGCCGACCCCAAGAGACCCAGTACTTC.